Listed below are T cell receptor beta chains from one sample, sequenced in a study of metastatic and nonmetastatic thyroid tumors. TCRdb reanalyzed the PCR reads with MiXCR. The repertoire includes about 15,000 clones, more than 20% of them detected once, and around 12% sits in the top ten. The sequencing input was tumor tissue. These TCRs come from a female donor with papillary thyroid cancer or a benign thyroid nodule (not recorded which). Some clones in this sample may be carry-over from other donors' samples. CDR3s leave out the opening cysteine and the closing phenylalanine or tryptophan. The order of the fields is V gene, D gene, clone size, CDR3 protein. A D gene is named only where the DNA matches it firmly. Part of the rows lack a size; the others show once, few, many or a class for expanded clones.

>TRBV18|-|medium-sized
ASSPGTVSYEQY
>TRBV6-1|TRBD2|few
ASSEAHGRNTDTQY
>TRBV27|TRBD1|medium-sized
ATLGQGVPEAF
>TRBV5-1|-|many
ASSPGREGGELF
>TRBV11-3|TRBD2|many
ASSLEAWGGRETQY
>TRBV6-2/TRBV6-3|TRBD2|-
ASSRHTPQTSGRAYEQY
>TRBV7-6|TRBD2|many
ASSPGASGNTQY
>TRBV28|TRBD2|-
ASPPGLDSYNEQF
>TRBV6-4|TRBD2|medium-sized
ASSEVASGSNEQF
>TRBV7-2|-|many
ASSFSGGNQPQH
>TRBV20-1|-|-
SARVCEQY
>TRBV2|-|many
ASSEGQPGGYT
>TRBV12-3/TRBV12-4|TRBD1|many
ASRKEGANEKLF
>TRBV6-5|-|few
ASSYGGLQYEQY
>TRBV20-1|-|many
SATSGYEQY
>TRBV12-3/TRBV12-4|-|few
ASSLMTDTEAF
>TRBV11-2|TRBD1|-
ASGELGGEQY
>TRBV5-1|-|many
ASSLNTGELF
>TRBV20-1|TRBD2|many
SARIAGSEDTQY
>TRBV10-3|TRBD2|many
AISEWLAGVDEQY
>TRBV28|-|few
ASSWALGVRTQY
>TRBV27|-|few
ASVTGVNYSNQPQH
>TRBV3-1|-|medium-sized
ASSLYRAGEQY
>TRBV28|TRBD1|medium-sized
ASRVTGGGNRGYT
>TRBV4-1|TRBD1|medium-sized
ASSQEGGTGDQPQH
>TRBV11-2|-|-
ASRRGVDQY
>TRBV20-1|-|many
SVEGSYEQY
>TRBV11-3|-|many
ASSLDVTGSRELF
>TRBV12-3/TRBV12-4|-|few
ATNSGGRGTDTQY
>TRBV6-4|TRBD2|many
ASSDGTSDTDTQY
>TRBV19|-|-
ASTSGQRNYGYT
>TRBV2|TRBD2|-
ASSFSGRSSYEQY
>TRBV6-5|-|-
ASSSKSTTNTEAF
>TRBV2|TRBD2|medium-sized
ASRLAGGYEQY
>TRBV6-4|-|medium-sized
ASSDSGHTGELF
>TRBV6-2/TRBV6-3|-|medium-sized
ASSYSGARELF
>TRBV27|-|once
ASSPPYQETQY
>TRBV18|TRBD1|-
ASSLRQGVETQY
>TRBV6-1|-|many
ASGPKPYGYT
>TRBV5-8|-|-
ASSSITYSGNTIY
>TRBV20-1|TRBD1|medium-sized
SARDLGQPSLGELF
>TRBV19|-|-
AITMTCFELQGPQH